The 31 T cell receptor beta chains below were found in one sample sequenced in a study of T cell repertoires in cytomegalovirus infection. TCRdb re-analysed the reads in MiXCR, keeping a single row per CDR3 protein. The data contain hundreds of thousands of distinct CDR3 sequences, roughly 46% of them singletons. The antigens for these receptors are not known. Sequenced material: cultured PBMCs, taken from culture after CMV antigen stimulation. The receptors were gathered from a human donor in good health (CMV status not recorded). Some clones in this sample may be carry-over from other donors' samples.

This chain links TRBV19 with TRBJ1-5; D possibly corresponds to TRBD1 (5 bases). V was trimmed by 2 bases and J by 0 bases, leaving 11 bases between them. The germline CDR1 and CDR2 sequences are LNHDA and SQIVND (reference sequence). The CDR3 consists of 16 residues. CDR3 region: CASSITTGYSNQPQHF. For the CDR3, the DNA is TGTGCCAGTAGTATAACTACAGGTTATAGCAATCAGCCCCAGCATTTT. Looking up the rest from reference TRBV19 and TRBJ1-5 gives the full variable domain: DGGITQSPKYLFRKEGQNVTLSCEQNLNHDAMYWYRQDPGQGLRLIYYSQIVNDFQKGDIAEGYSVSREKKESFPLTVTSAQKNPTAFYLCASSITTGYSNQPQHFGDGTRLSIL.

V usage is TRBV19 and J usage is TRBJ2-3; D remains ambiguous. The CDR3 is made up of 15 amino acids. The germline CDR1 and CDR2 sequences are LNHDA and SQIVND (reference sequence). V was clipped by 4 bases and J by 0 bases, with 11 bases between them. This CDR3 is CASSKADASTDTQYF. CDR3 nucleotide sequence: TGTGCCAGTAGTAAGGCGGATGCTAGCACAGATACGCAGTATTTT. The entire variable domain, with the rest obtained from reference TRBV19 and TRBJ2-3, is as follows: DGGITQSPKYLFRKEGQNVTLSCEQNLNHDAMYWYRQDPGQGLRLIYYSQIVNDFQKGDIAEGYSVSREKKESFPLTVTSAQKNPTAFYLCASSKADASTDTQYFGPGTRLTVL.

This clonotype appeared a few times. The V call is TRBV7-2, the J call TRBJ2-1; 10 positions agree with TRBD2. Germline CDR1 is SGHTA and CDR2 is FQGNSA. V trimming: 1 base; J trimming: 2 bases; junction bases outside the gene matches: 8. The CDR3 extends over 18 amino acids. CDR3 nucleotides: TGTGCCAGCAGCTTAGGCCCGGGACTAGCGCTGACCTACAATGAGCAGTTCTTC. Amino acids: CASSLGPGLALTYNEQFF. Filled out from reference TRBV7-2 and TRBJ2-1, the complete variable domain reads GAGVSQSPSNKVTEKGKDVELRCDPISGHTALYWYRQSLGQGLEFLIYFQGNSAPDKSGLPSDRFSAERTGGSVSTLTIQRTQQEDSAVYLCASSLGPGLALTYNEQFFGPGTRLTVL.

V and J are TRBV20-1 and TRBJ2-5; weak D call: TRBD1 (6 bases). Trimming pared 6 bases from V and 5 bases from J, leaving 13 bases between. CDR3 length: 12 residues. Germline values: CDR1 DFQATT, CDR2 SNEGSKA (reference sequence). Here the CDR3 DNA reads TGCAGTGCACACAGGGTTGGGGAGACCCAGTACTTC. Amino acid sequence: CSAHRVGETQYF.

The chain combines TRBV12-3 or TRBV12-4 with TRBJ2-4; D is perhaps TRBD2 (5 bases). V shed 3 bases and J shed 6 bases, with 12 bases lying between them. The CDR3 consists of 14 residues. CDR3 sequence reads: CASSFSAVANIQYF. The CDR3 DNA follows: TGTGCCAGCAGTTTTTCAGCGGTTGCAAACATTCAGTACTTC.

V and J are TRBV20-1 and TRBJ1-5; D is undetermined. The V gene lost 6 bases and the J gene lost 3 bases, with 18 bases spanning the gap. CDR1 is DFQATT and CDR2 is SNEGSKA in the germline V gene (reference sequence). The length of the CDR3 is 15 residues. The CDR3 sequence: CSATGIGPDNQPQHF. The CDR3 nucleotides are TGCAGTGCCACGGGAATCGGACCAGACAATCAGCCCCAGCATTTT.

This chain uses TRBV4-1 with TRBJ2-1; 13 positions match TRBD2. CDR1 MGHRA and CDR2 YSYEKL come from the germline V gene. Trimming at V came to 2 bases and at J to 10 bases, leaving 8 bases not matched to a gene. This CDR3 region has 16 residues. CDR3 DNA: TGCGCCAGCAGCCAAAGGGGGACTAGCGGGAAGATGGAGCAGTTCTTC. Protein: CASSQRGTSGKMEQFF.

This chain joins TRBV14 and TRBJ2-1; TRBD2 agrees at 10 bases. The J segment lost 6 bases and the V segment lost 2 bases, leaving 10 bases of the junction unmatched. The CDR3 consists of 17 residues. Germline V lookup: CDR1 SGHDN, CDR2 FVKESK. Here the CDR3 reads CASSQWTLAGAPNEQFF. DNA for the CDR3: TGTGCCAGCAGCCAATGGACCCTAGCGGGAGCTCCCAATGAGCAGTTCTTC.

This clonotype was detected ten times or more. The rearrangement joins TRBV7-2 to TRBJ2-3; 9 nucleotides line up with TRBD2. The trim removed 3 bases at V and 5 bases at J, leaving 6 bases unmatched. Germline loops: CDR1 SGHTA, CDR2 FQGNSA. The CDR3 runs to 15 residues. CDR3 sequence (DNA): TGTGCCAGCAGCTTTGGCGGGGGGGCAGGAGATACGCAGTATTTT. This encodes CASSFGGGAGDTQYF. The variable domain in full, completed from reference TRBV7-2 and TRBJ2-3, reads GAGVSQSPSNKVTEKGKDVELRCDPISGHTALYWYRQSLGQGLEFLIYFQGNSAPDKSGLPSDRFSAERTGGSVSTLTIQRTQQEDSAVYLCASSFGGGAGDTQYFGPGTRLTVL.

The chain links TRBV28 to TRBJ1-2; no clear D. Looked up from germline, CDR1 is MDHEN and CDR2 is SYDVKM. Trimming cost V 7 bases and J 3 bases, with 9 bases left between them. The length of the CDR3 is 12 residues. In DNA form, the CDR3 reads TGTGCCAGCACGGCCAGTGACTATGGCTACACCTTC. This gives the protein CASTASDYGYTF.

At least ten counts were recorded for this clonotype. J is TRBJ1-6 and V is TRBV7-8; D may be TRBD1 (5 bases). The CDR3 has 17 residues. Germline CDR1 SGHVS, CDR2 FQNEAQ. The V gene lost 3 bases and the J gene lost 3 bases, with 15 bases spanning the gap. The CDR3 loop reads CASSFLSGHFYNSPLHF. The CDR3 DNA reads TGTGCCAGCAGCTTCCTGTCAGGGCATTTCTATAATTCACCCCTCCACTTT.

The chain links TRBV28 to TRBJ2-3; 8 bases map to TRBD1. J was trimmed by 4 bases and V by 5 bases; bases with no gene match: 11. CDR3 length: 16 amino acids. Per germline, CDR1 MDHEN and CDR2 SYDVKM. CDR3 DNA sequence: TGTGCCAGCAGTCTCGGGACAGGCTCCCCAGCAGATACGCAGTATTTT. Its protein product is CASSLGTGSPADTQYF.

The J gene is TRBJ2-3, the V gene TRBV4-1; TRBD2 matches 12 bases. This CDR3 has 18 amino acids. Germline CDR1 is MGHRA and CDR2 is YSYEKL. With V trimmed by 5 bases and J by 1 base, 10 bases remained unmatched. The CDR3 coding sequence is TGCGCCAGCAGCTTAGGACTAGCGGGATTATTCGGCACAGATACGCAGTATTTT. Its protein product is CASSLGLAGLFGTDTQYF.

There are a few counts of this clonotype. This rearrangement joins TRBV28 to TRBJ1-3; D remains unclear. Per the germline V gene, CDR1 is MDHEN and CDR2 is SYDVKM. The V gene lost 6 bases and the J gene lost 4 bases, with 28 bases spanning the gap. The CDR3 length is 19 residues. This CDR3 reads CASRTFPGINNAAGNTIYF. CDR3 nucleotides: TGTGCCAGCAGAACATTTCCCGGGATTAATAACGCCGCCGGAAACACCATATATTTT.

The rearrangement links TRBV12-3 or TRBV12-4 to TRBJ1-1; TRBD1 matches at 8 bases. CDR3 size: 14 residues. V shed 6 bases, J shed 4 bases, and the junction held 7 bases outside the gene matches. The CDR3 bases are TGTGCCAGCAGCACAACAGGGGGTGGCACTGAAGCTTTCTTT. Its translation is CASSTTGGGTEAFF.

V usage is TRBV7-2 and J usage is TRBJ1-5; the D is unclear. Trimming removed 2 bases at V and 0 bases at J, with 14 bases between. The CDR3 sequence is 17 residues long. Germline CDR1 SGHTA, CDR2 FQGNSA. DNA of the CDR3: TGTGCCAGCAGCTTAAACTTTCGGGTTTCTAGCAATCAGCCCCAGCATTTT. Translation gives CASSLNFRVSSNQPQHF.

V gene TRBV6-2 or TRBV6-3 combines with J gene TRBJ2-3, with 8 bases lining up with TRBD2. Germline V lookup: CDR1 MNHEY, CDR2 SVGEGT. Trimming took 10 bases from V and 3 from J; bases not matched to a gene: 12. The length of the CDR3 is 15 residues. The CDR3 loop reads CAIRLAGLRTDTQYF. The CDR3 nucleotides read TGTGCCATCCGGTTAGCGGGGTTACGAACAGATACGCAGTATTTT.

The V gene is TRBV7-2, the J gene TRBJ2-1; the D call may be TRBD1 or TRBD2 (6 bases each). The CDR3 has 14 amino acids. V gave up 2 bases and J gave up 7 bases, with 12 bases separating them. The V gene's germline CDR1 is SGHTA and CDR2 FQGNSA. CDR3 nucleotide sequence: TGTGCCAGCAGCTTAATCACAGGGAGGAATGAGCAGTTCTTC. Amino acids: CASSLITGRNEQFF.

This clonotype was detected only a few times. The chain links TRBV6-2 or TRBV6-3 to TRBJ1-1, with D perhaps matching TRBD1 (6 bases). The V gene's germline CDR1 is MNHEY and CDR2 SVGEGT. V shed 7 bases and J shed 8 bases, with 11 bases lying between them. The CDR3 totals 11 residues. The CDR3 nucleotides read TGTGCCAGCAACCGAGGACAGGAAGCTTTCTTT. This sequence encodes CASNRGQEAFF.

This clonotype showed up just once. This sequence joins TRBV19 and TRBJ2-3; unclear D gene. The V gene lost 7 bases and the J gene lost 6 bases, with 14 bases spanning the gap. Germline lookup yields CDR1 LNHDA and CDR2 SQIVND (reference sequence). The CDR3 has 13 residues. The CDR3 is CASTRDGFDTQYF. CDR3 coding DNA: TGTGCCAGTACCCGCGACGGCTTCGATACGCAGTATTTT.

The chain joins TRBV5-6 to TRBJ2-7; 10 bases are a match to TRBD2. CDR1 SGHDT and CDR2 YYEEEE come from the germline V gene. Trimming cost V 1 base and J 2 bases; bases outside gene matches: 12. There are 18 residues in the CDR3. CDR3 sequence (DNA): TGTGCCAGCAGCTTGCCTAGCGGGAGAACGGGCCTAGCCTACGAGCAGTACTTC. It is translated as CASSLPSGRTGLAYEQYF.

The chain carries TRBV7-8 and TRBJ1-2; TRBD1 might be the D (5 bases). The CDR3 loop spans 13 amino acids. CDR1 is SGHVS, CDR2 FQNEAQ, per germline. V dropped 7 bases and J dropped 8 bases, with 17 bases sitting between them. CDR3 nucleotide sequence: TGTGCCAGCAACTCCGGGCAGCAGGGCGGCTACACCTTC. Protein product: CASNSGQQGGYTF.

V and J are TRBV6-1 and TRBJ1-2; TRBD1 might be the D (5 bases). Germline V lookup: CDR1 MNHNS, CDR2 SASEGT. The germline V and J ends were trimmed by 6 bases and 4 bases, with 21 bases remaining between them. The length of the CDR3 is 16 residues. CDR3 sequence reads: CASSRGTEGSFYGYTF. CDR3 in DNA: TGTGCCAGCAGCCGCGGGACTGAAGGATCCTTCTATGGCTACACCTTC.

This chain connects TRBV27 to TRBJ2-7; maybe TRBD2 (6 bases). Trimming stripped 6 bases from V and 6 bases from J, with 18 bases between. Per germline, CDR1 MNHEY and CDR2 SMNVEV (reference sequence). The CDR3 runs to 14 residues. DNA of the CDR3: TGTGCCAGCAGGGGACCGGGAGTTTCGCGCGAGCAGTACTTC. It translates to CASRGPGVSREQYF.

This clonotype has only a few counts. The chain is built from TRBV19 and TRBJ2-6; TRBD2 matches 12 bases. Germline assignment: CDR1 LNHDA and CDR2 SQIVND (reference sequence). V trimming: 5 bases; J trimming: 1 base; junction bases outside the gene matches: 3. The CDR3 has 17 residues. Here the CDR3 DNA reads TGTGCCAGTAGTCGACTAGCGGGAGCATCTGGGGCCAACGTCCTGACTTTC. It specifies CASSRLAGASGANVLTF.

The chain is built from TRBV9 and TRBJ2-5; maybe TRBD1 (6 bases). V was shortened by 0 bases and J by 7 bases, with 10 bases between the two germline ends. The CDR3 spans 13 residues. CDR1 and CDR2 from the germline V gene are SGDLS and YYNGEE. DNA for the CDR3: TGTGCCAGCAGCGTAGAGCCCAGGGGGACCCAGTACTTC. Protein: CASSVEPRGTQYF.

This clonotype came up a few times. The chain's CDR3 is CASGLGVNYEQYF. CDR3 nucleotides: TGTGCTAGTGGTTTGGGGGTCAACTACGAGCAGTACTTC. The genes are TRBV12-5 and TRBJ2-7; D remains ambiguous. V lost 1 base and J lost 3, with 7 bases in between. Germline V lookup: CDR1 LGHNT, CDR2 FRNRAP. The CDR3 runs to 13 residues.

CDR3 DNA: TGTGCCAGCAGCTTATTGCCACCCAATGAGCAGTTCTTC. As protein: CASSLLPPNEQFF. V gene TRBV7-2 combines with J gene TRBJ2-1; D not certain. V was clipped by 2 bases and J by 6 bases, with 8 bases between them. This CDR3 has 13 amino acids. Germline CDR1 reads SGHTA; CDR2 reads FQGNSA. Full variable domain (rest looked up from reference TRBV7-2 and TRBJ2-1): GAGVSQSPSNKVTEKGKDVELRCDPISGHTALYWYRQSLGQGLEFLIYFQGNSAPDKSGLPSDRFSAERTGGSVSTLTIQRTQQEDSAVYLCASSLLPPNEQFFGPGTRLTVL.

The gene calls are TRBV6-5 and TRBJ2-6, with TRBD1 matching 8 bases. Germline loops: CDR1 MNHEY, CDR2 SVGAGI. This CDR3 has 19 amino acids. V trimming: 7 bases; J trimming: 0 bases; junction bases outside the gene matches: 14. Here the CDR3 DNA reads TGTGCCAGCACCGCCAGAATAAGGACAGGGATCTCTGGGGCCAACGTCCTGACTTTC. Protein sequence: CASTARIRTGISGANVLTF.

V is TRBV7-2 and J is TRBJ2-7; a possible D gene is TRBD1 (6 bases). CDR1 and CDR2 (germline): SGHTA, FQGNSA. This CDR3 contains 13 residues. Trimming removed 1 base from V and 6 bases from J, with 10 bases in between. The CDR3 spells CASSLGRGIEQYF. Here the CDR3 DNA reads TGTGCCAGCAGCTTAGGTAGGGGGATCGAGCAGTACTTC.

J is TRBJ2-1 and V is TRBV6-1; D not certain. The CDR3 has 12 residues. Germline V lookup: CDR1 MNHNS, CDR2 SASEGT. The V and J ends lost 6 bases and 8 bases respectively, with 11 bases between them. The DNA for the CDR3 is TGTGCCAGCAGAGAGACCGTCGATGAGCAGTTCTTC. Residues: CASRETVDEQFF.